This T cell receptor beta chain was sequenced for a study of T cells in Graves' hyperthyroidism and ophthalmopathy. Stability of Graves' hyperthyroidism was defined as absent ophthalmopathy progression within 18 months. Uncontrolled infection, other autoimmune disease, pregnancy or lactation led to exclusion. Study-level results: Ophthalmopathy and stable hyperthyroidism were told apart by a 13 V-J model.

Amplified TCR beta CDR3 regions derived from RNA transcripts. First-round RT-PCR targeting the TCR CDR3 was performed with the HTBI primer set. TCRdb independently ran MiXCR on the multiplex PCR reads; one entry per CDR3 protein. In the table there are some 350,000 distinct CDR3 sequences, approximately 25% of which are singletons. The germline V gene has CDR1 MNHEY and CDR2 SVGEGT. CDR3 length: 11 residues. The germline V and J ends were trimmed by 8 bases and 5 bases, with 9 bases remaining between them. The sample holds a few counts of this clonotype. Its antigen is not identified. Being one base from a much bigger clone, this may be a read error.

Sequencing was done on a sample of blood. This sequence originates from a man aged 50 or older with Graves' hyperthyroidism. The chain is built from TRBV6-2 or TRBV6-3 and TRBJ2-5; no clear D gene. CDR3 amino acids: CASGVDETQYF. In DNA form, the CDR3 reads TGTGCCAGCGGAGTTGACGAGACCCAGTACTTC.